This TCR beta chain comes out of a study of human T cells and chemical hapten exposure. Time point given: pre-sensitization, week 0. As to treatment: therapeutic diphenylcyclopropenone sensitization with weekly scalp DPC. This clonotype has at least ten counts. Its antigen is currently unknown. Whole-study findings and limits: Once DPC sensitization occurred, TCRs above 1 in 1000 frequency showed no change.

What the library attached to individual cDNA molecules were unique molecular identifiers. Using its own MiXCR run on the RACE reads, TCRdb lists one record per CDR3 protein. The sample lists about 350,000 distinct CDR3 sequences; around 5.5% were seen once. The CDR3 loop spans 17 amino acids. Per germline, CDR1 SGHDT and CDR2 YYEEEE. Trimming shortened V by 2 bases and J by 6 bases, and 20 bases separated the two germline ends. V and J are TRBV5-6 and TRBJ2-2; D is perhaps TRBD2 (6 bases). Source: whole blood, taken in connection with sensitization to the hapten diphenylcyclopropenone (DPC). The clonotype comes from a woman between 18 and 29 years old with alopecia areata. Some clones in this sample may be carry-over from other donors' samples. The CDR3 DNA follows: TGTGCCAGCAGCTTATTTCAAACGGGGGTAGGCGCCGGGGAGCTGTTTTTT. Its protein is CASSLFQTGVGAGELFF.